This is a list of T cell receptor beta chains from one sample in a study of post-analysis software for immune sequencing data. Via MiXCR, TCRdb re-called the PCR reads, giving one row per CDR3 protein. This table has hundreds of thousands of distinct CDR3 sequences, around 44% appearing once. Sequencing was done on a sample of blood. Every receptor here comes from a girl aged 10 to 17 with multiple sclerosis. Each CDR3 is given with its conserved first and last residue. Fields, in order: CDR3 DNA, CDR3 protein, D gene, V gene, J gene, clone size. The D gene is left open where the match is weak. Size is omitted from some rows. Given values are once, few, many or a class for expanded clones.

TGCAGTGCTAGACTGACAGGGAAGGGCGGCTACACCTTC	CSARLTGKGGYTF	TRBD1	TRBV20-1	TRBJ1-2	.
TGTGCCATCAGCCCCCGGCCTCAAGAGACCCAGTACTTC	CAISPRPQETQYF	.	TRBV10-3	TRBJ2-5	.
TGCAGTGCCCCTTTGTGGAGCTCCTACAATGAGCAGTTCTTC	CSAPLWSSYNEQFF	.	TRBV20-1	TRBJ2-1	.
TGTGCCAGCACCCCTCGACGGGTACAAAAGACCCAGTACTTC	CASTPRRVQKTQYF	.	TRBV5-6	TRBJ2-5	.
TGTGCCAGCAGCCTGCGGGCTCCCGGGCCCTACGAGCAGTACTTC	CASSLRAPGPYEQYF	.	TRBV3-1	TRBJ2-7	few
TGTGCCAGCAGCCGATCGGTTAACTATGGCTACACCTTC	CASSRSVNYGYTF	.	TRBV6-5	TRBJ1-2	.
TGTGCCACCAGTGATCCCGATAGCGGGAGAGGCTTTGGGGAGACCCAGTACTTC	CATSDPDSGRGFGETQYF	TRBD2	TRBV24-1	TRBJ2-5	few
TGTGCCACCAGCAGGAGACTAGCGGGAGGAAGCGATGAGCAGTTCTTC	CATSRRLAGGSDEQFF	TRBD2	TRBV15	TRBJ2-1	.
TGCGCCAGCAGCTTGGATGGAGGGGGCCGCTACGAGCAGTACTTC	CASSLDGGGRYEQYF	.	TRBV5-1	TRBJ2-7	.
TGTGCCAGCAGCTCCATCCCAGATACGCAGTATTTT	CASSSIPDTQYF	.	TRBV7-2	TRBJ2-3	few
TGTGCCAGCAGTTCCAGGAACACCGGGGAGCTGTTTTTT	CASSSRNTGELFF	.	TRBV12-3/TRBV12-4	TRBJ2-2	.
TGTGCCAGCAGCTTGGCTGTCGGAACTAGTATAGATACGCAGTATTTT	CASSLAVGTSIDTQYF	.	TRBV11-1	TRBJ2-3	.
TGCACCAGCAGCCAGCAGGGGAGGACCCATCAGCCCCAGCATTTT	CTSSQQGRTHQPQHF	.	TRBV1	TRBJ1-5	.
TGTGCCAACAGTGGGGGACTAGCGGCTCGCACAGATACGCAGTATTTT	CANSGGLAARTDTQYF	TRBD2	TRBV2	TRBJ2-3	.
TGCGCCAGCAGCCCGCCCGGGGGCCGACTGGAGACCCAGTACTTC	CASSPPGGRLETQYF	.	TRBV4-1	TRBJ2-5	.
TGCAGTGCTAGAGATCGACTAGCGGGAGTTAGGCAGTACTTC	CSARDRLAGVRQYF	TRBD2	TRBV20-1	TRBJ2-7	once
TGCGCCAGCAGTAAAACAGGGATCTACTACGAGCAGTACTTC	CASSKTGIYYEQYF	.	TRBV5-1	TRBJ2-7	.
TGTGCCAGCAGCTTAGACTTCTACTATGGCTACACCTTC	CASSLDFYYGYTF	.	TRBV7-9	TRBJ1-2	.
TGCAGCGTTGAAGATCCCGGGAGTGAGCAGTTCTTC	CSVEDPGSEQFF	.	TRBV29-1	TRBJ2-1	.
TGTGCCAGCAGTTACGTAAGTTACAATGAGCAGTTCTTC	CASSYVSYNEQFF	.	TRBV6-6	TRBJ2-1	.
TGTGCCAGCAGTCCATTGGTCCTAGAGCTAGCCAAAAACATTCAGTACTTC	CASSPLVLELAKNIQYF	.	TRBV28	TRBJ2-4	.
TGCAGTGCTAGACTAGGGGATGAGCAGTTCTTC	CSARLGDEQFF	.	TRBV20-1	TRBJ2-1	few
TGCAGCGTTGAACCAGATCTAGCGGCTAGCACAGATACGCAGTATTTT	CSVEPDLAASTDTQYF	TRBD2	TRBV29-1	TRBJ2-3	.
TGCAGTGCCAGGGGGTGGAAGGGAAACTACGAGCAGTACTTC	CSARGWKGNYEQYF	TRBD1	TRBV20-1	TRBJ2-7	.
TGTGCCATCGGGGGGACTAGCGGGGGATCCACAGATACGCAGTATTTT	CAIGGTSGGSTDTQYF	TRBD2	TRBV10-3	TRBJ2-3	.
TGTGCCAGCAGAGAGGTGGGAGAGACCCAGTACTTC	CASREVGETQYF	.	TRBV6-5	TRBJ2-5	few
TGCGCCAGCAGCTTCTCCTGGACAGGGCTGGAAGAGACCCAGTACTTC	CASSFSWTGLEETQYF	TRBD1	TRBV5-1	TRBJ2-5	few
TGCACCGCCGTTACAGGGACCGGAGCCAAAAACATTCAGTACTTC	CTAVTGTGAKNIQYF	.	TRBV20-1	TRBJ2-4	.
TGCGCCAGCAGCTACCCCGCCCGGGACAGGGAGGGAGATACGCAGTATTTT	CASSYPARDREGDTQYF	TRBD1	TRBV4-1	TRBJ2-3	few
TGCAGTGCCATTGGGGACAGTTTAACCCAGTACTTC	CSAIGDSLTQYF	TRBD1	TRBV20-1	TRBJ2-5	once
TGTGCCAGCAGCTTAGGAGGCTCTAATTCACCCCTCCACTTT	CASSLGGSNSPLHF	.	TRBV11-3	TRBJ1-6	.
TGCGCCAGCAGCCAACGGACAGCAACTAATGAAAAACTGTATTTT	CASSQRTATNEKLYF	.	TRBV4-1	TRBJ1-4	.
TGCAGTGCTAGAGATGTAGCGCGCATAGAGACCCAGTACTTC	CSARDVARIETQYF	.	TRBV20-1	TRBJ2-5	few
TGTGCCACCAGCAGAGAACTAGCGGGGGGCGAGCAGTACTTC	CATSRELAGGEQYF	TRBD2	TRBV15	TRBJ2-7	few
TGCGCCAGCAGCCAAGATGGAACAGGGGCCTTCTCACCCCTCCACTTT	CASSQDGTGAFSPLHF	TRBD1	TRBV4-1	TRBJ1-6	.
TGTGCTAGCAGCCAGTTCGGGACTACATTAGGAGACGAGCAGTTCTTC	CASSQFGTTLGDEQFF	TRBD2	TRBV7-8	TRBJ2-1	.
TGTGCCAGCAGTTATGACGGACAGGGTAACAATGAGCAGTTCTTC	CASSYDGQGNNEQFF	TRBD1	TRBV6-5	TRBJ2-1	.
TGTGCCAGCAGCACCCGGGACAGGGGGCTCTACGAGCAGTACTTC	CASSTRDRGLYEQYF	TRBD1	TRBV7-8	TRBJ2-7	.
TGTGCCTGGAGCCCGGGACTAGCGGGAACCGAGCAGTACTTC	CAWSPGLAGTEQYF	TRBD2	TRBV30	TRBJ2-7	.
TGCAGTGCTACACTCCAGGGGGCCTATGGCTGCACCTTC	CSATLQGAYGCTF	TRBD1	TRBV20-1	TRBJ1-2	.
TGTGCCAGCAGTTTACGGTACACTGAAGCTTTCTTT	CASSLRYTEAFF	.	TRBV12-3/TRBV12-4	TRBJ1-1	few
TGCGCCAGCAGCTTGCGGCAGGGTAAGAAGTGGACTGACAATGAGCAGTTCTTC	CASSLRQGKKWTDNEQFF	.	TRBV5-1	TRBJ2-1	.
TGTGCCAGCAGCGTAGACAGGGCCACTGAAGCTTTCTTT	CASSVDRATEAFF	.	TRBV9	TRBJ1-1	.
TGTGCCACCAAAGATGACAGGGGGCGCTACGAGCAGTACTTC	CATKDDRGRYEQYF	TRBD1	TRBV5-4	TRBJ2-7	few
TGTGCCAGCAGACCGGCCGGTACTAGCACAGATACGCAGTATTTT	CASRPAGTSTDTQYF	.	TRBV12-3/TRBV12-4	TRBJ2-3	few
TGTGCCAGCAGTTACTCCGGGGGGGCTGCCAAAAACATTCAGTACTTC	CASSYSGGAAKNIQYF	TRBD2	TRBV6-5	TRBJ2-4	.
TGTGCCAGCAGCCCAGATGGGATATTCCTCTACGAGCAGTACTTC	CASSPDGIFLYEQYF	.	TRBV7-2	TRBJ2-7	.
TGCAGCGTTGAACAGGGGATCGGCGAGCAGTTCTTC	CSVEQGIGEQFF	.	TRBV29-1	TRBJ2-1	.